This entry describes one T cell receptor beta chain. The antigen remains unidentified. The data belong to a study of identifying expanded T cells in peripheral blood. General study points: Approximately two-week clone count variance significantly increased as total template count grew.

Germline V CDR1 and CDR2: WNHNN, SYGVQD (reference sequence). This CDR3 is built from 13 residues. The V and J ends lost 9 bases and 2 bases respectively, with 14 bases between them. Profiled with immunoSEQ multiplex PCR; TCRdb holds only in-frame clones, not every one. The sample carries over 45,000 clones, approximately 80% recorded once. The TCR was taken from a person aged 18 to 70 in good health. The source material was blood. This chain links TRBV10-1 with TRBJ2-7, with D perhaps being TRBD1 or TRBD2 (5 bases each). CDR3 DNA sequence: TGCGCCAGTCCACGCCGGGGCCCCTACGAGCAGTACTTC. Its translation: CASPRRGPYEQYF.